This TCR beta chain was found in a study of T cell changes during pregnancy in multiple sclerosis. Sequencing used immunoSEQ multiplex PCR; TCRdb keeps in-frame clones, though not all of them. This sample has around 80,000 clones, with approximately 95% found just once. This CDR3 has 17 amino acids. Germline lookup yields CDR1 SGHTA and CDR2 FQGNSA. V trimming: 5 bases; J trimming: 0 bases; junction bases outside the gene matches: 11. The TCR sequence derives from a female donor in good health, enrolled as a control in a pregnancy study. The J gene is TRBJ2-3, the V gene TRBV7-2, with 7 bases lining up with TRBD2. Specimen: peripheral blood, collected in the second trimester of pregnancy. CDR3: CASSQGVHSGSTDTQYF. The CDR3 DNA reads as TGTGCCAGCAGCCAGGGAGTTCATAGCGGGAGCACAGATACGCAGTATTTT.